This record covers a single T cell receptor beta chain. Its cognate antigen is unknown. The data were taken from a study of cytomegalovirus exposure and HLA in healthy donors. In the study overall: Out of 150 million to 200 million T cells, an earlier analysis found around 120 million unique TCR beta sequences in total.

Germline CDR1 MNHEY, CDR2 SMNVEV (reference sequence). The CDR3 runs 13 residues. Trimming took off 11 bases at V and 9 bases at J, with 22 bases between the two ends. Study-level findings and limits: The study dropped some indistinguishable V segments, TRBV6-2 and TRBV6-3 among them. Fewer N-insertions than the roughly 650-donor mean were reportedly shown by an Asian-associated ancestry cluster in a later analysis.

The PCR had 60 Vbeta and 13 Jbeta primers. Only in-frame clones appear in the TCRdb table, and some are missing; sequencing was by immunoSEQ multiplex PCR. The sample includes around 170,000 clones, 65% to 90% of them seen just once. The chain combines TRBV27 with TRBJ2-5, with D possibly being TRBD1 (6 bases). Sequencing was done on a sample of PBMCs. The receptor was derived from a man between 35 and 55 years old in good health and CMV-seropositive. The CDR3, as DNA: TGTGCCTCCAGGGATACCAGCCACAGGGCCCAGTACTTC. Protein product: CASRDTSHRAQYF.